The rows below give T cell receptor beta chains drawn from one sample of a study of vaccination effects on CD4 cells after COVID-19. Data came from immunoSEQ multiplex PCR; TCRdb stores just in-frame clones and leaves some out. Of around 67,000 clones listed, about 80% are singletons. Antigens for these TCRs are unknown. The sample in question was CD4+ T cells from PBMCs cultured with HCoV-229E spike peptides, obtained after COVID-19 vaccination. The receptors derive from a human donor who received a COVID-19 vaccine. Both conserved end residues are part of each CDR3.

v_call	j_call	cdr3_aa
TRBV5-1	TRBJ1-4	CASSLQVNGEKLFF
TRBV19	TRBJ2-2	CASSGTPNTGELFF
TRBV5-1	TRBJ2-1	CASSFQGMNEQFF
TRBV18	TRBJ2-3	CASSPDSFGDTQYF
TRBV5-6	TRBJ1-2	CASSLVANRHGYTF
TRBV6-5	TRBJ1-1	CASSLGQGFTEAFF
TRBV24-1	TRBJ1-1	CATSDSRQTEAFF
TRBV18	TRBJ2-3	CASSPPGTDTQYF
TRBV11-2	TRBJ1-2	CASSLVAGDLYGYTF
TRBV11-2	TRBJ1-2	CASSLGQGSIINYGYTF
TRBV6-4	TRBJ2-1	CASSRSQGGSNEQFF
TRBV7-3	TRBJ1-1	CASRPTGGVSTEAFF
TRBV2	TRBJ1-5	CASVGGGNQPQHF
TRBV12-3/TRBV12-4	TRBJ2-5	CASSLGSQETQYF
TRBV19	TRBJ1-5	CASSGGQGRQPQHF
TRBV11-2	TRBJ2-5	CASSQVGTFYSYQETQYF
TRBV6-1	TRBJ2-3	CASSERLAGGESTDTQYF
TRBV24-1	TRBJ2-1	CATSDSGAGGFDEQFF
TRBV6-1	TRBJ2-1	CASSDPGQGRPEQFF
TRBV6-2/TRBV6-3	TRBJ2-5	CASSYERSSLRETQYF
TRBV29-1	TRBJ2-3	CSGLVGGTDTQYF
TRBV28	TRBJ1-5	CASSFRGSPNQPQHF
TRBV29-1	TRBJ2-2	CRGGRGGGELFF
TRBV5-1	TRBJ2-4	CASSLAAGGQIQYF
TRBV6-5	TRBJ2-1	CASRVERGPNNEQFF
TRBV6-5	TRBJ2-1	CASSYPGGGRNEQFF
TRBV28	TRBJ1-6	CASSSPAGRMRSPLHF
TRBV29-1	TRBJ1-2	CSGRDTINGYTF
TRBV5-1	TRBJ2-5	CASSFTGTGTETQYF
TRBV10-3	TRBJ2-6	CATSESANVLTF
TRBV18	TRBJ1-1	CASSPNQGGDAWAFF
TRBV7-2	TRBJ1-5	CASSLAGGSNQPQHF
TRBV6-5	TRBJ1-6	CASSLATSDSPLHF
TRBV18	TRBJ2-2	CASSLTVSGSATGELFF
TRBV18	TRBJ1-2	CASSPSSGDGYTF
TRBV19	TRBJ1-4	CASSLPGRGATNEKLFF
TRBV3-1/TRBV3-2	TRBJ2-3	CASSQVVTATDTQYF
TRBV6-2/TRBV6-3	TRBJ1-2	CASSYRQGDYGYTF
TRBV30	TRBJ1-1	CAWSVSQNTEAFF
TRBV28	TRBJ2-5	CASSLHSGGQETQYF
TRBV5-1	TRBJ2-4	CASSLAPSGSYQNIQYF
TRBV19	TRBJ2-2	CASRNRGRTGELFF